What follows describes a single T cell receptor (beta chain). Its antigen is still unknown. No much larger clone is present one base from it, and per-base qualities are unavailable. This specimen comes from a study of Ad26.COV2.S vaccination and SARS-CoV-2 variants (dated by TCRdb to 2020 to 2023). In the study overall: Vaccine-arm donors came from COV1001, a multicentre, randomized, double-blind, placebo-controlled phase I-IIa trial of Ad26.COV2.S in healthy adults. Dosing of Ad26.COV2.S was intramuscular, at either 5x10^10 or 1x10^11 viral particles, delivered as one shot or as two shots spaced 56 days apart. TCRbeta repertoire sequencing was used to assess the specificity and breadth of SARS-CoV-2-reactive T cell receptors after Ad26.COV2.S vaccination. A total of roughly 30 samples were included in the TCR-sequenced set, comprising some 20 Ad26.COV2.S vaccine recipients, 5 placebo recipients and 8 SARS-CoV-2 convalescent individuals. Trial participants were randomized into five groups of five: low-dose or high-dose Ad26.COV2.S given once or twice, or placebo on both occasions. Investigators remained blinded to trial group allocation during experiments and outcome assessment. General conclusions and limits of the study: It was noted by the authors that total T cell responses may have been underestimated by the TCR breadth and depth analyses. Compared with placebo recipients, Ad26.COV2.S recipients showed higher spike-specific TCR breadth (P = 0.0014). Vaccine and placebo recipients had similar non-spike TCR breadth, a finding consistent with the vaccine containing only spike. The study was not powered for comparison of responses between vaccine doses or regimens. After vaccination, substantial breadth of spike-specific CD8+ and CD4+ T cell responses was reported.

Read against the paper, the sample's treatment or condition label means: roughly 19 received Ad26.COV2.S at low or high dose, single or two shots; five or six received placebo; per-sample allocation not given. Repertoires of vaccine and placebo recipients were sequenced from samples taken on day 63 after the first injection. Between 29 July and 7 August 2020, Cohort 1b enrolled 25 adults aged 18-55 years at one site in Boston, USA. As a vaccine, Ad26.COV2.S was a replication-incompetent adenovirus type 26 vector that expressed a prefusion-stabilized SARS-CoV-2 spike protein derived from the original Wuhan strain. The immunoSEQ Assay was used to sequence TCRbeta CDR3 regions. After extraction, genomic DNA underwent amplification by bias-controlled multiplex PCR, followed by high-throughput sequencing. Under the source paper's analysis protocol: Collapsing and filtering of sequences were performed to quantify the absolute abundance of each unique TCRbeta CDR3 region. T cell fraction was estimated by normalizing TCRbeta template counts to usable DNA, with usable DNA measured through amplification of reference genes found in all nucleated cells. Repertoire TCRs were annotated as SARS-CoV-2-specific by exact matching of V gene, CDR3 amino acid sequence and J gene to a known reactive TCR set. The reference SARS-CoV-2 TCR set was obtained from MIRA and was filtered for enrichment in COVID-19-positive ImmuneCODE repertoires, whereby public or cross-reactive TCRs were removed. Using the MIRA antigens, annotated TCRs were further analysed by specific ORF or by position within an ORF. Depth was the summed frequency of annotated unique rearrangements, while breadth was defined as annotated unique rearrangements over total unique productive rearrangements. Group comparisons of TCR breadth used two-sided Wilcoxon rank-sum tests. The table comes from immuneACCESS by way of TCRdb, which keeps in-frame sequences with V and J called. Part of the clones is missing from these tables; in studies checked, under half for an unresolved V gene and the rest for unknown reasons. Clone size and the V and J calls come from that table; the DNA yielded D and trimming. This sample holds about 350,000 clones; around 84% were observed only once. The ten top clones hold roughly 3.1% of the sample.

Sequences KGHSH (CDR1) and LQKENI (CDR2) are obtained from the germline V gene. The V and J ends are trimmed by 4 bases and 3 bases, leaving 9 bases between them. From cysteine to phenylalanine, the CDR3 is 14 amino acids long. Here the CDR3 DNA is all that survives: 42 bases in frame from base 1. This sequence originates from a person between 18 and 60 years old who received the Ad26.COV2.S COVID-19 vaccine or a placebo. The rearranged chain carries TRBV18 and TRBJ1-4; the D gene is perhaps TRBD1, from 5 matching bases. The sequencing used peripheral blood, collected in a trial of Ad26.COV2.S vaccine versus placebo. This receptor has the CDR3 CASSLGTANEKLFF. In nucleotides, the sequence is TGTGCCAGCTCACTTGGGACGGCTAATGAAAAACTGTTTTTT.